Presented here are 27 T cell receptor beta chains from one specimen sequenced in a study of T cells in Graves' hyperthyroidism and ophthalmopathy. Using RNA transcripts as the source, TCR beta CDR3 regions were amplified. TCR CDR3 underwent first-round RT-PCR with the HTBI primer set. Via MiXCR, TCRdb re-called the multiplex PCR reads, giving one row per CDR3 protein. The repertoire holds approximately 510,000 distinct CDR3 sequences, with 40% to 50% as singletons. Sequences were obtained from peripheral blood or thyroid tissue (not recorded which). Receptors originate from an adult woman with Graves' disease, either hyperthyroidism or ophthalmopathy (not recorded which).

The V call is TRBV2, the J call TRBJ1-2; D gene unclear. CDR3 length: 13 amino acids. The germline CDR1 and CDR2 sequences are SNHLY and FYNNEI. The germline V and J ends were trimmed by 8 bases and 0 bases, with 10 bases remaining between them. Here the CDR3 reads CASAAEANYGYTF. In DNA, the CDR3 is TGTGCCAGCGCGGCAGAAGCTAACTATGGCTACACCTTC.

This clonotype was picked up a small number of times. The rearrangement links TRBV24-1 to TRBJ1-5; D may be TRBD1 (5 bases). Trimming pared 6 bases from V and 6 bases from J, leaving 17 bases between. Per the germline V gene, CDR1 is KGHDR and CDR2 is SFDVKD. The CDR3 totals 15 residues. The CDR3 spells CATSLGTGVSQPQHF. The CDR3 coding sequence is TGTGCCACCAGTTTGGGGACGGGGGTGAGTCAGCCCCAGCATTTT.

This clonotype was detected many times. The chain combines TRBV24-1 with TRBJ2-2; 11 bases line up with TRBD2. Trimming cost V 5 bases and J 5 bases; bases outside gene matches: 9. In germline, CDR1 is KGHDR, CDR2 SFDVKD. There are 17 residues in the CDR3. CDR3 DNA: TGTGCCACCAGTGCCTCTAGCGGGAGGACACGGACCGGGGAGCTGTTTTTT. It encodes CATSASSGRTRTGELFF.

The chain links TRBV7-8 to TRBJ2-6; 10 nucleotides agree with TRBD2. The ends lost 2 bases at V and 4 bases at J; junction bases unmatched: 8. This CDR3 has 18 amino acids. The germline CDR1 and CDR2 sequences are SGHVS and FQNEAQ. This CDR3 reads CASSLLSGGNTGANVLTF. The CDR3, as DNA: TGTGCCAGCAGCTTACTTAGCGGGGGGAACACCGGGGCCAACGTCCTGACTTTC. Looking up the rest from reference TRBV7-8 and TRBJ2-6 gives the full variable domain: GAGVSQSPRYKVAKRGQDVALRCDPISGHVSLFWYQQALGQGPEFLTYFQNEAQLDKSGLPSDRFFAERPEGSVSTLKIQRTQQEDSAVYLCASSLLSGGNTGANVLTFGAGSRLTVL.

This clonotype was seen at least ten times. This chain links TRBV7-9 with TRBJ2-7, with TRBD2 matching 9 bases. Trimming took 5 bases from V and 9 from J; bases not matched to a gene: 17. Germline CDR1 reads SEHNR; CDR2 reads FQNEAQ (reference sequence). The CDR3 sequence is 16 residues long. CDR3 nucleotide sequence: TGTGCCAGCAGCCAAGATCCCGCGGGAGGGTTCTCTGCGCAGTACTTC. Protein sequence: CASSQDPAGGFSAQYF.

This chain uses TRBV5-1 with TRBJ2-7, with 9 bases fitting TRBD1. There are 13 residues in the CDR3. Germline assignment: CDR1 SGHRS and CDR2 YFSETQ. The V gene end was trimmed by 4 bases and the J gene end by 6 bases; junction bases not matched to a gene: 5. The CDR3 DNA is TGCGCCAGCAGCGGGTCGACAGGGGGCGAGCAGTACTTC. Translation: CASSGSTGGEQYF.

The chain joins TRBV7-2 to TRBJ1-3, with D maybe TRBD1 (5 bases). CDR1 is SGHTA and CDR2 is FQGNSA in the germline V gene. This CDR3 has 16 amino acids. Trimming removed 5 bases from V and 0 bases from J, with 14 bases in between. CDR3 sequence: CASSRDPSYSGNTIYF. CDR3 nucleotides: TGTGCCAGCAGCCGGGACCCGTCCTACTCTGGAAACACCATATATTTT. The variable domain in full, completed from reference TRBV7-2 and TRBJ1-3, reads GAGVSQSPSNKVTEKGKDVELRCDPISGHTALYWYRQSLGQGLEFLIYFQGNSAPDKSGLPSDRFSAERTGGSVSTLTIQRTQQEDSAVYLCASSRDPSYSGNTIYFGEGSWLTVV.

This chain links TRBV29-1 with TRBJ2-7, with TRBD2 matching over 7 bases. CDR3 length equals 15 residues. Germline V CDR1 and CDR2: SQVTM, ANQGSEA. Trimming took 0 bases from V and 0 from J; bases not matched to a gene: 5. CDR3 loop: CSVEEGRGSSYEQYF. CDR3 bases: TGCAGCGTTGAAGAGGGTCGCGGGAGCTCCTACGAGCAGTACTTC.

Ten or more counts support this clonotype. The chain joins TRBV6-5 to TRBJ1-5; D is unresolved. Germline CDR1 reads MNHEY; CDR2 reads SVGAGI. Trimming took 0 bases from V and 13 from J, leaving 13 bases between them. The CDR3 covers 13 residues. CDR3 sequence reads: CASSYSNLGRQHF. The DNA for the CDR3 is TGTGCCAGCAGTTACTCGAATCTGGGCCGTCAGCATTTT.

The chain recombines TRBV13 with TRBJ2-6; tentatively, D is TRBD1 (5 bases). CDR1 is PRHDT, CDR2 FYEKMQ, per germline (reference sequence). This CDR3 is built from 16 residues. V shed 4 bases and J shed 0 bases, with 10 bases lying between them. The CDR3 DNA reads TGTGCCAGCAGCTCGACAGAGTTCTCTGGGGCCAACGTCCTGACTTTC. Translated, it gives CASSSTEFSGANVLTF. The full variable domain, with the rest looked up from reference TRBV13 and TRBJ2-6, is AAGVIQSPRHLIKEKRETATLKCYPIPRHDTVYWYQQGPGQDPQFLISFYEKMQSDKGSIPDRFSAQQFSDYHSELNMSSLELGDSALYFCASSSTEFSGANVLTFGAGSRLTVL.

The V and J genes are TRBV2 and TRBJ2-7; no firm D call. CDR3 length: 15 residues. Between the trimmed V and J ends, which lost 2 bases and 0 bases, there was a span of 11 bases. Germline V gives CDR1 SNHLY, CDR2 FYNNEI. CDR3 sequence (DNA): TGTGCCAGCAGTGAATCCATGCAAGACTCCTACGAGCAGTACTTC. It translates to CASSESMQDSYEQYF.

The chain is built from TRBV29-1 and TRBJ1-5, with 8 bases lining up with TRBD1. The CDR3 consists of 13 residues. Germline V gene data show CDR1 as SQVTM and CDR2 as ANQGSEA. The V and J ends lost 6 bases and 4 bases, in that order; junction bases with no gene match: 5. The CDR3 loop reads CSVKQGDNQPQHF. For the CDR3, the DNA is TGCAGCGTCAAACAGGGGGATAATCAGCCCCAGCATTTT.

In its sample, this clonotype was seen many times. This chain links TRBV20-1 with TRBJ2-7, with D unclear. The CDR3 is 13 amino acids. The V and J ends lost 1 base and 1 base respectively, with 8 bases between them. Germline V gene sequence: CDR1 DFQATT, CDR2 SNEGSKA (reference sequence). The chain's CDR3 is CSARGGSSYEQYF. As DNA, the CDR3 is TGCAGTGCTAGAGGAGGTTCATCCTACGAGCAGTACTTC.

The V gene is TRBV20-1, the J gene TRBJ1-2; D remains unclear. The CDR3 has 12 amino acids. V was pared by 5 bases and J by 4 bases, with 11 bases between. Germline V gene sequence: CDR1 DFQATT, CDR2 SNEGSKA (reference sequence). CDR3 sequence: CSARGGSYGYTF. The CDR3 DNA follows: TGCAGTGCTCGCGGAGGGAGCTATGGCTACACCTTC.

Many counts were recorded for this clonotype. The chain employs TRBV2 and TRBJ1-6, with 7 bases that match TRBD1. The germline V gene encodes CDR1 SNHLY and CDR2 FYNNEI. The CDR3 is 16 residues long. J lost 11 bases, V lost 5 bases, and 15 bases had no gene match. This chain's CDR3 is CASSFEGGQSSPPLHF. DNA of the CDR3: TGTGCCAGCAGTTTCGAGGGGGGACAGAGTTCACCACCCCTCCACTTT. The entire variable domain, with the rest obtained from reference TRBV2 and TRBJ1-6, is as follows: EPEVTQTPSHQVTQMGQEVILRCVPISNHLYFYWYRQILGQKVEFLVSFYNNEISEKSEIFDDQFSVERPDGSNFTLKIRSTKLEDSAMYFCASSFEGGQSSPPLHFGNGTRLTVT.

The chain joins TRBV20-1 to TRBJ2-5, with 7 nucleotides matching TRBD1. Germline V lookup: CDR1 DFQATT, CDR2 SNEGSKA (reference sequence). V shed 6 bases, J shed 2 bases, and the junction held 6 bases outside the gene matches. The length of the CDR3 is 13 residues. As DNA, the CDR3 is TGCAGTGCCCACGGACAGGCACAAGAGACCCAGTACTTC. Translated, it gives CSAHGQAQETQYF.

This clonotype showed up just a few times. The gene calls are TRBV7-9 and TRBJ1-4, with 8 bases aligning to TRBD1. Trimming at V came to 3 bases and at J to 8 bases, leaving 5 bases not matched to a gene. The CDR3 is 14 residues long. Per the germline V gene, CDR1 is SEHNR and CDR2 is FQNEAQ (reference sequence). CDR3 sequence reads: CASSFGQGGEKLFF. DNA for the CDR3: TGTGCCAGCAGCTTCGGACAGGGAGGGGAAAAACTGTTTTTT.

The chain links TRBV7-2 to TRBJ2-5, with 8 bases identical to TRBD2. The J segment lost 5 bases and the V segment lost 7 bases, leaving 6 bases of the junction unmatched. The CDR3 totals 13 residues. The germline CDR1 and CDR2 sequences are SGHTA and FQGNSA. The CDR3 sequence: CASTKRLAETQYF. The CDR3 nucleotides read TGTGCCAGCACCAAACGACTAGCGGAGACCCAGTACTTC.

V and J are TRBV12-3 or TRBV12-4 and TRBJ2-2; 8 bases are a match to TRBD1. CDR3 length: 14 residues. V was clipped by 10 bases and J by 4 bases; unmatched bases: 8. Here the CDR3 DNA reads TGTGCCATCAGCCGACAGGGGAGCACCGGGGAGCTGTTTTTT. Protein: CAISRQGSTGELFF.

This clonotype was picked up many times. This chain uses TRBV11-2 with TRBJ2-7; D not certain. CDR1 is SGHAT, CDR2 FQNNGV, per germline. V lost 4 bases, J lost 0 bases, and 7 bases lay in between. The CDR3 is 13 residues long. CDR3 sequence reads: CASSSLSSYEQYF. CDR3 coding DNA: TGTGCCAGCAGCTCCCTTAGCTCCTACGAGCAGTACTTC.

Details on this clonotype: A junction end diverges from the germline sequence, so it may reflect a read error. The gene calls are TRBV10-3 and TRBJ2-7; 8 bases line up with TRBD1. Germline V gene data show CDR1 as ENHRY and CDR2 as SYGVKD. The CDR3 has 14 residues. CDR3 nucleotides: TGTGCCAGCAGTACAGGGGGTTCCCCCTACGAGCAGTACTTC. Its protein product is CASSTGGSPYEQYF.

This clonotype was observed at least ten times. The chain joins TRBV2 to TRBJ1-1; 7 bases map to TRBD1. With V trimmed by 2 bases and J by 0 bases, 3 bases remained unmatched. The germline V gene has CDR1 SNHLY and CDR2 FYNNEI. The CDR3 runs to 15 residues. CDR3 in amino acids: CASSEMGQLNTEAFF. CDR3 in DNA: TGTGCCAGCAGTGAAATGGGACAGCTGAACACTGAAGCTTTCTTT.

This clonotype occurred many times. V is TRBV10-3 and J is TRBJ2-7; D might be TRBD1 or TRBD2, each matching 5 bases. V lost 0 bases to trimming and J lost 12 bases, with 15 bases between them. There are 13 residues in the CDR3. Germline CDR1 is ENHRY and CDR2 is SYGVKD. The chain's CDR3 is CAISESGADRGYF. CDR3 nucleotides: TGTGCCATCAGTGAGTCAGGGGCAGACCGGGGGTACTTC.

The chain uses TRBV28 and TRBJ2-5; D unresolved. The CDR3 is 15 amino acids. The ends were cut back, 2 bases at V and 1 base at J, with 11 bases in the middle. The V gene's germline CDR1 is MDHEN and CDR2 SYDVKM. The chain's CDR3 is CASSLVGRFQETQYF. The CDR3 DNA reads TGTGCCAGCAGTTTAGTGGGTCGGTTCCAAGAGACCCAGTACTTC.

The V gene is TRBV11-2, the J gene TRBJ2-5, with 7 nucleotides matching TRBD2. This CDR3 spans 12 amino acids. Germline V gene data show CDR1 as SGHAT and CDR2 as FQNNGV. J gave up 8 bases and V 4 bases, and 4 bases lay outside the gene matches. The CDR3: CASSSATSTQYF. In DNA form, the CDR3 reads TGTGCCAGCAGCTCTGCGACTAGCACCCAGTACTTC.

The CDR3, as DNA: TGTGCCAGCAGCCAAAGGGTGGGACTCCAGAATTCACCCCTCCACTTT. This gives the protein CASSQRVGLQNSPLHF. The J gene is TRBJ1-6, the V gene TRBV7-2, with D possibly matching TRBD1 (5 bases). The CDR3 has 16 amino acids. Deletions cut 5 bases from V and 7 bases from J, with 18 bases between. From germline, CDR1 is SGHTA and CDR2 FQGNSA.

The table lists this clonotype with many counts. This CDR3 reads CASSPRGRNTEAFF. The DNA of the CDR3 is TGTGCCAGCAGCCCAAGGGGGCGTAACACTGAAGCTTTCTTT. The chain links TRBV7-6 to TRBJ1-1; 7 bases line up with TRBD1. The CDR3 totals 14 residues. Germline V CDR1 and CDR2: SGHVS, FNYEAQ. V trimming: 5 bases; J trimming: 2 bases; junction bases outside the gene matches: 5.